Listed below are T cell receptor beta chains from one sample, sequenced in a study of blood T cell repertoires in COVID-19. Only in-frame clones appear in the TCRdb table, and some are missing; sequencing was by immunoSEQ multiplex PCR. The sample shows 34,000 or so clones, approximately 91% of them seen only once. Sequences were obtained from peripheral blood. These receptors were obtained from a man aged 55 to 70 with active or convalescent COVID-19. CDR3s include the opening cysteine and the closing phenylalanine or tryptophan. The order of the fields is D gene, CDR3 length, J gene, V gene, CDR3 protein. The D gene is left open where the match is weak.

D: NA
length: 15
J: TRBJ1-3
V: TRBV3-1/TRBV3-2
CDR3: CASSQGRNSGNTIYF

D: TRBD2
length: 16
J: TRBJ2-1
V: TRBV5-4
CDR3: CASSSLAGASYNEQFF

D: NA
length: 15
J: TRBJ1-2
V: TRBV6-1
CDR3: CASSEVTVLNYGYTF

D: NA
length: 11
J: TRBJ1-1
V: TRBV7-9
CDR3: CASTPRDEAFF

D: NA
length: 13
J: TRBJ2-2
V: TRBV21-1
CDR3: CASSVTGAGELFF

D: NA
length: 16
J: TRBJ1-3
V: TRBV18
CDR3: CASSPLGGSSGNTIYF

D: TRBD2
length: 16
J: TRBJ2-3
V: TRBV27
CDR3: CASSFGGGAGTDTQYF

D: NA
length: 13
J: TRBJ1-2
V: TRBV7-2
CDR3: CASSLDQYYGYTF

D: NA
length: 14
J: TRBJ1-2
V: TRBV5-5
CDR3: CASSLRGGVYGYTF

D: TRBD1
length: 14
J: TRBJ1-1
V: TRBV5-1
CDR3: CASSFQTGEAEAFF

D: NA
length: 14
J: TRBJ2-7
V: TRBV28
CDR3: CASSLTPQGDEQYF

D: TRBD2
length: 14
J: TRBJ2-1
V: TRBV29-1
CDR3: CSVLAGVIANEQFF

D: NA
length: 14
J: TRBJ1-1
V: TRBV5-1
CDR3: CASSLVGQNTEAFF

D: NA
length: 14
J: TRBJ2-6
V: TRBV5-1
CDR3: CASSEGAGANVLTF

D: NA
length: 17
J: TRBJ1-4
V: TRBV7-9
CDR3: CASSLVVAGGRIEKLFF

D: NA
length: 10
J: TRBJ1-2
V: TRBV20-1
CDR3: CSARDFGYTF

D: NA
length: 14
J: TRBJ1-1
V: TRBV9
CDR3: CASSRTVLNTEAFF

D: TRBD2
length: 15
J: TRBJ2-1
V: TRBV5-6
CDR3: CASSAGALGYNEQFF